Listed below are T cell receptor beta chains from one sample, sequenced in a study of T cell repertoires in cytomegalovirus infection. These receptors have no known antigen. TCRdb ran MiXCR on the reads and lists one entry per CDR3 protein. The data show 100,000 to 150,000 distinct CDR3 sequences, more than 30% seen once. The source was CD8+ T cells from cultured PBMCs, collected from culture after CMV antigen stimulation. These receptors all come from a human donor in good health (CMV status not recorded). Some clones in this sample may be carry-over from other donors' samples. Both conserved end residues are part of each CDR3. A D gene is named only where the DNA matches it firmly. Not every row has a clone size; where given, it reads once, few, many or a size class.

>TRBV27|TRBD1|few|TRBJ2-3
TGTGCCAGCAGTGGTGGGACAGGGGTTGGAGATACGCAGTATTTT
CASSGGTGVGDTQYF
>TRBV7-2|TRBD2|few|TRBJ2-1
TGTGCCAGCAGTTCAGGACTAGCGTATTACAATGAGCAGTTCTTC
CASSSGLAYYNEQFF
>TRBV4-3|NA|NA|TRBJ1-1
TGCGCCAGCAGCCAAGATAACCAGAACACTGAAGCTTTCTTT
CASSQDNQNTEAFF
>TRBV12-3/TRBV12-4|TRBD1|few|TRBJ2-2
TGTGCCACAACACTGACAGGGGAAGCGGACACCGGGGAGCTGTTTTTT
CATTLTGEADTGELFF
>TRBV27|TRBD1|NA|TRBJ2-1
TGTGCCAGCAGTTTTTATTCCCCGGGACAGGGGATGAGGGAGGGTGAGCAGTTCTTC
CASSFYSPGQGMREGEQFF
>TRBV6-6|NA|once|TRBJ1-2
TGTGCCAGCTTAAGACTAACAGGGAACTATGGCTACACCTTC
CASLRLTGNYGYTF
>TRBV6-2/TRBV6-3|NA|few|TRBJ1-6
TGTGCCAGCAGTATCTCGGACGGTGATTCACCCCTCCACTTT
CASSISDGDSPLHF
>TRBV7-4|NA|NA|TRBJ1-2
TGTGCCAGCAGCGACGCGGGGAAAGGGGGCTATGGCTACACCTTC
CASSDAGKGGYGYTF
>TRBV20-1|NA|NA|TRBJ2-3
TGCAGTGCTAGAGTGGCGGGGTTCACAGATACGCAGTATTTT
CSARVAGFTDTQYF
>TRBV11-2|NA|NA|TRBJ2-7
TGTGCCAGCAGCGGGGGATTTGGCCCGGGCTACGAGCAGTACTTC
CASSGGFGPGYEQYF
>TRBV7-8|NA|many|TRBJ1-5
TGTGCCAGCAGCTTAGGAGGGAGGGTGGGGGATCTTCAGCCCCAGCATTTT
CASSLGGRVGDLQPQHF
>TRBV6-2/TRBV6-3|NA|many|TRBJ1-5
TGTGCCAGCAGTTACCGACTGCGGGGACAGCCCCAGCATTTT
CASSYRLRGQPQHF
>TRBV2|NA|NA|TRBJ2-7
TGTGCCAGCACCTGGCGGATAACCTACGAGCAGTACTTC
CASTWRITYEQYF
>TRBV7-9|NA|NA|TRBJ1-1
TGTGCCAGCAGCTTAGCCGGGACCTCGAACACTGAAGCTTTCTTT
CASSLAGTSNTEAFF
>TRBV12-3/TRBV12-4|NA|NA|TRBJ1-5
TGTGCCAGCAGTTCTAATAGAAATCAGCCCCAGCATTTT
CASSSNRNQPQHF
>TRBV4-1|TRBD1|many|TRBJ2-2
TGCGCCAGCAGTTTCGACAGGGCCCTCACCGGGGAGCTGTTTTTT
CASSFDRALTGELFF
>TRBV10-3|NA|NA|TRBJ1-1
TGTGCCATCAGTGAGTTGCCGGAGCGACTTCGTGAGGGCACTGAAGCTTTCTTT
CAISELPERLREGTEAFF
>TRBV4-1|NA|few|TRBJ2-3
TGCGCCAGCAGCCAAGCAGGGGGGATAGATACGCAGTATTTT
CASSQAGGIDTQYF
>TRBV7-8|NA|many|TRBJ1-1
TGTGCCAGCAGCTTAGTCTCAGTGAACACTGAAGCTTTCTTT
CASSLVSVNTEAFF
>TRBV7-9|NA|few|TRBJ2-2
TGTGCCAGCAGCTTTTGGGCGGCTGTAAACACCGGGGAGCTGTTTTTT
CASSFWAAVNTGELFF
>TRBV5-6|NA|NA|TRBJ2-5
TGTGCCAGCAGCCTGACTACCGAGGCGGAGACCCAGTACTTC
CASSLTTEAETQYF
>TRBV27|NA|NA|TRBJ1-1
TGTGCCAGCATAGGGAACACTGAAGCTTTCTTT
CASIGNTEAFF
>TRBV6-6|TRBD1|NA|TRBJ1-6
TGTGCCAGCAGCAGCCAACAACTCGACAGGGGTAATTCACCCCTCCACTTT
CASSSQQLDRGNSPLHF
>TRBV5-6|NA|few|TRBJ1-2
TGTGCCAGCAGCTTGCCCCAGGGTGACTTCACCTTC
CASSLPQGDFTF
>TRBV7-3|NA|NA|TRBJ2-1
TGTGCCAGCAGCCAGGGGGGACTATCCCACAATGAGCAGTTCTTC
CASSQGGLSHNEQFF
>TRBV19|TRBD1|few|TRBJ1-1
TGTGCCAGTAGTATAGATTATGGGACAGGGGGTGTCACTGAAGCTTTCTTT
CASSIDYGTGGVTEAFF
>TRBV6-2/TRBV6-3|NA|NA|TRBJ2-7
TGTGCCAGCAGTTACGTGAACGAGCAGTACTTC
CASSYVNEQYF
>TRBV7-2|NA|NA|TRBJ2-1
TGTGCGAGCACCCTCCTAGCTGAGCAGTTCTTC
CASTLLAEQFF
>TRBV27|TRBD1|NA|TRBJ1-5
TGTGCCAGCAGTACAGGGGTTAATCAGCCCCAGCATTTT
CASSTGVNQPQHF
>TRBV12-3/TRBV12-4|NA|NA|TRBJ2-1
TGTGCCAGCAGCCCTCAGGGGCGCAATGAGCAGTTCTTC
CASSPQGRNEQFF
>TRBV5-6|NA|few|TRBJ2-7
TGTGCCAGCAGCTATCTCGGTGGGGGCTACTCCTACGAGCAGTACTTC
CASSYLGGGYSYEQYF
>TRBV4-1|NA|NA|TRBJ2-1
TGCGCCAGCAGCCAAGATTACCGTCCCAGCGATGAGCAGTTCTTC
CASSQDYRPSDEQFF
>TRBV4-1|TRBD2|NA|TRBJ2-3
TGCGCCAGCAGCCACCCTAAGGCACTAGCGGGGGGGCCCCCCAGCACAGATACGCAGTATTTT
CASSHPKALAGGPPSTDTQYF
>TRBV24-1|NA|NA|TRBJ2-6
TGTGCCGTAGGCGGGGCTCGACAGGGAAGCTCTGGGGCCAACGTCCTGACTTTC
CAVGGARQGSSGANVLTF